A selection of T cell receptor beta chains follows, all from one sample in a study of CD8 T cells in ankylosing spondylitis. Each CDR3 protein is one row after TCRdb ran MiXCR on the 5' RACE reads. The sample has under 250,000 distinct CDR3 sequences, approximately 12% seen once. The sample was blood, either unsorted or a sorted T cell fraction (not recorded which). All receptors come from a male donor with ankylosing spondylitis or in good health (not recorded which). CDR3s include the opening cysteine and the closing phenylalanine or tryptophan. The D gene is left open where the match is weak. Size tells how often a clone was seen (once, few, many) or the class of an expanded clone, and some rows leave it out.

>many|TRBJ1-2|TRBV20-1|.
TGCAGTGCTAGATCGTCAGCGGCTAACTATGGCTACACCTTC
CSARSSAANYGYTF
>many|TRBJ2-3|TRBV12-3/TRBV12-4|TRBD1
TGTGCCAGCAGCCTTACAGGGGTTAGCACAGATACGCAGTATTTT
CASSLTGVSTDTQYF
>.|TRBJ1-1|TRBV7-3|.
TGTGCCAGCAGCTTATACAGGGACGCTGAAGCTTTCTTT
CASSLYRDAEAFF
>few|TRBJ2-5|TRBV7-2|.
TGTGCCAGCAGCCCCCAGCGAGAGACCCAGTACTTC
CASSPQRETQYF
>many|TRBJ2-2|TRBV3-1|.
TGTGCCAGCAGCCAGACTAGTTCCACCGGGGAGCTGTTTTTT
CASSQTSSTGELFF
>few|TRBJ2-7|TRBV20-1|.
TGCAGTGCTAACAAAGTCCTGGGTTACGAGCAGTACTTC
CSANKVLGYEQYF
>few|TRBJ2-3|TRBV4-2|.
TGTGCCAGCACGGGACTTTCCCTCTCGGATACGCAGTATTTT
CASTGLSLSDTQYF
>many|TRBJ2-5|TRBV7-2|.
TGTGCCAGCAGCCGGGGTTGGGGCGAGACCCAGTACTTC
CASSRGWGETQYF
>many|TRBJ2-3|TRBV7-6|TRBD2
TGTGCCAGCAGCTTAGGAACAGCGGGACCAGATACGCAGTATTTT
CASSLGTAGPDTQYF
>many|TRBJ1-1|TRBV12-3/TRBV12-4|TRBD1
TGTGCCAGCAGCTATACCGGGACAGGGAGTGCTCGAGCTTTCTTT
CASSYTGTGSARAFF
>.|TRBJ2-2|TRBV7-3|TRBD2
TGTGCCAGCAGCCTTCTAGCGGGAGCGGGCACGGCCGGGGAGCTGTTTTTT
CASSLLAGAGTAGELFF
>many|TRBJ1-3|TRBV15|.
TGTGCCACCAGCGCGAACAGGGAGCCCGGAAACACCATATATTTT
CATSANREPGNTIYF
>many|TRBJ1-2|TRBV5-6|TRBD1
TGTGCCAGCCAAGACAGGGGGCGCGACTATGGCTACACCTTC
CASQDRGRDYGYTF
>few|TRBJ1-4|TRBV7-8|.
TGTGCCAGCAGCCTCGACAGGAGCACGAGGAAACTGTTTTTT
CASSLDRSTRKLFF
>.|TRBJ1-5|TRBV2|.
TGTGCCAGCAGGGAGACAGCGGTGAGCAATCAGCCCCAGCATTTT
CASRETAVSNQPQHF
>many|TRBJ2-7|TRBV5-1|.
TGCGCCAGCAGCTTGGGACAGCCGCCTCTCGAGCAGTACTTC
CASSLGQPPLEQYF
>few|TRBJ2-7|TRBV7-9|TRBD1
TGTGCCAGCAGCTCAACAGGGGGCGTCCACGAGCAGTACTTC
CASSSTGGVHEQYF
>many|TRBJ1-2|TRBV29-1|.
TGCAGCGTTTGGGGCAGGGACTATGGCTACACCTTC
CSVWGRDYGYTF
>many|TRBJ2-1|TRBV10-3|TRBD2
TGTGCCATCAGAAGCGGGGATTTCAACAATGAGCAGTTCTTC
CAIRSGDFNNEQFF
>many|TRBJ1-3|TRBV5-1|.
TGCGCCAGCAGCTTGGCCGGTCAGACCTCTGGAAACACCATATATTTT
CASSLAGQTSGNTIYF
>.|TRBJ1-2|TRBV7-9|.
TGTGCCAGCAGCTTAGCTGGGATAGAATCCTTC
CASSLAGIESF
>.|TRBJ1-2|TRBV2|.
TGTGCCAGCAGCTGGGACAACAACTATGGCTACACCTTC
CASSWDNNYGYTF
>many|TRBJ2-7|TRBV20-1|.
TGCAGTGCTAGGGAATTAGGCACAGGGAGGGAGTACGAGCAGTACTTC
CSARELGTGREYEQYF
>many|TRBJ1-2|TRBV5-1|.
TGCGCCAGCAGCTTGGCGGACTTAACCTATGGCTACACCTTC
CASSLADLTYGYTF
>many|TRBJ2-3|TRBV5-1|.
TGCGCCAGCAGCTTGGGGGTTCTGGCGCGAGGGGATACGCAGTATTTT
CASSLGVLARGDTQYF
>few|TRBJ2-7|TRBV5-3|TRBD1
TGTGCCAGAACCGACAGGGTAGGGTACGAGCAGTACTTC
CARTDRVGYEQYF
>.|TRBJ2-7|TRBV2|.
TGTGCCAGCACCGTTGAGGGACGCTACGAGCAGTACTTC
CASTVEGRYEQYF
>many|TRBJ2-3|TRBV7-9|TRBD2
TGTGCCAGCAGCGCTGGGACTAGCGGGAGAACAGATACGCAGTATTTT
CASSAGTSGRTDTQYF
>many|TRBJ2-2|TRBV6-5|TRBD1
TGTGCCAGCAGTACTGGGACAGGGCCCGGGGAGCTGTTTTTT
CASSTGTGPGELFF
>many|TRBJ1-3|TRBV13|.
TGTGCCAGCAGCTCCGGAAACACCATATATTTT
CASSSGNTIYF
>many|TRBJ2-5|TRBV5-1|.
TGCGCCAGCAGCTTGGTGGGGTTTGAGACCCAGTACTTC
CASSLVGFETQYF
>many|TRBJ1-2|TRBV20-1|TRBD1
TGCAGTGCTCCAACGGGCCGGACAGGGGTTCACTATGGCTACACCTTC
CSAPTGRTGVHYGYTF
>many|TRBJ1-2|TRBV10-3|.
TGTGCCATCAAAGATTGGAATGTGGGCTACACCTTC
CAIKDWNVGYTF
>.|TRBJ2-5|TRBV5-4|.
TGTGCCAGCAGCTTTACCGGTAGGGACCAGAAAGAGACCCAGTACTTC
CASSFTGRDQKETQYF
>.|TRBJ2-7|TRBV12-3/TRBV12-4|TRBD1
TGTGCCAGCAGTCACTTACTCGGGACAGAAGTAACCTACGAGCAGTACTTC
CASSHLLGTEVTYEQYF
>many|TRBJ2-7|TRBV28|TRBD2
TGTGCCAGCAGTCCCCTTAGCGGGAGTTGGTACGAGCAGTACTTC
CASSPLSGSWYEQYF
>many|TRBJ1-1|TRBV29-1|.
TGCAGCGTTAGCAGGGGCGGCACTGAAGCTTTCTTT
CSVSRGGTEAFF
>many|TRBJ2-1|TRBV15|.
TGTGCCACCAGCACAGAGACCCAATACGGCAATGAGCAGTTCTTC
CATSTETQYGNEQFF
>many|TRBJ2-2|TRBV12-5|.
TGTGCTAGTGGTTTGGTACTGGGTAATAGTCTCGGGGAGCTGTTTTTT
CASGLVLGNSLGELFF
>many|TRBJ2-3|TRBV5-1|.
TGCGCCAGCTGCCAGGCTAGCACAGATACGCAGTATTTT
CASCQASTDTQYF
>.|TRBJ2-5|TRBV5-1|TRBD1
TGCGCCAGCAGCTCCAGACAGGGGAGGTACCAGTACTTC
CASSSRQGRYQYF
>many|TRBJ1-5|TRBV12-3/TRBV12-4|.
TGTGCCAGCAGTTTCGAGGTGCGAAGCAATCAGCCCCAGCATTTT
CASSFEVRSNQPQHF
>few|TRBJ2-3|TRBV29-1|TRBD2
TGCAGCGTTTGGACTAGCGGGAGGGCACGTACGCAGTATTTT
CSVWTSGRARTQYF
>.|TRBJ1-6|TRBV7-3|TRBD1
TGTGCCAGCAGCGCCGAATACAGGGGGCGTAATTCACCCCTCCACTTT
CASSAEYRGRNSPLHF
>many|TRBJ1-6|TRBV11-2|.
TGTGCCAGCAGCTTAGGCACAAGGACCTCTCGGGGAAATTCACCCCTCCACTTT
CASSLGTRTSRGNSPLHF
>many|TRBJ1-4|TRBV5-5|.
TGTGCCAGCAGCCTACTAACTAATGAAAAACTGTTTTTT
CASSLLTNEKLFF
>few|TRBJ2-5|TRBV5-6|TRBD2
TGTGCCAGCAGCTTGACGGGACTAGCGGTACGAGAGACCCAGTACTTC
CASSLTGLAVRETQYF